The 20 T cell receptor beta chains presented below share a single source sample, sequenced in a study of OX40 agonist ivuxolimab in advanced cancers. Here immunoSEQ multiplex PCR was the method, and the copy in TCRdb shows in-frame clones only, minus some. The sample records 74,000 or so clones, 90% being singletons. The specimen was CD4+ or CD8+ T cells sorted from blood, collected in a trial of the OX40 agonist ivuxolimab. The receptors were sampled from an adult with an advanced solid tumor such as melanoma, head and neck, liver or kidney cancer.

This rearrangement joins TRBV11-3 to TRBJ2-7; weak D call: TRBD1 (5 bases). V gave up 4 bases and J gave up 6 bases, with 13 bases separating them. Germline CDR1 SGHNT, CDR2 YENEEA. CDR3 length: 13 residues. The CDR3 DNA is TGTGCCAGCAGCTCACTTTCAGACAGCGAGCAGTACTTC. Its protein product is CASSSLSDSEQYF.

This clone showed up just once. This rearrangement joins TRBV10-1 to TRBJ2-3; TRBD1 agrees at 9 bases. This CDR3 is 15 amino acids long. V dropped 5 bases and J dropped 6; count of bases not matched to a gene: 9. CDR1 and CDR2 (germline): WNHNN, SYGVQD (reference sequence). CDR3 amino acids: CASSTGTGSWDTQYF. The DNA for the CDR3 is TGCGCCAGCAGTACCGGGACAGGGTCATGGGATACGCAGTATTTT.

The rearrangement links TRBV5-1 to TRBJ2-3; TRBD2 matches at 7 bases. Trimming took 0 bases from V and 4 from J; bases not matched to a gene: 8. The CDR3 has 16 residues. Germline V CDR1 and CDR2: SGHRS, YFSETQ. The DNA for the CDR3 is TGCGCCAGCAGCTTGGAAGGGAGGGGAGACGCAGATACGCAGTATTTT. Translating it yields CASSLEGRGDADTQYF.

The V call is TRBV5-1, the J call TRBJ2-3; no firm D call. Deletions cut 0 bases from V and 2 bases from J, with 7 bases between. The CDR3 covers 14 residues. Germline lookup yields CDR1 SGHRS and CDR2 YFSETQ. The CDR3 DNA reads as TGCGCCAGCAGCTTGGGGGATCACACAGATACGCAGTATTTT. This sequence encodes CASSLGDHTDTQYF. The entire variable domain, with the rest obtained from reference TRBV5-1 and TRBJ2-3, is as follows: KAGVTQTPRYLIKTRGQQVTLSCSPISGHRSVSWYQQTPGQGLQFLFEYFSETQRNKGNFPGRFSGRQFSNSRSEMNVSTLELGDSALYLCASSLGDHTDTQYFGPGTRLTVL.

The V call is TRBV7-9, the J call TRBJ2-7, with D possibly matching TRBD1 (6 bases). Germline V lookup: CDR1 SEHNR, CDR2 FQNEAQ (reference sequence). V was trimmed by 1 base and J by 5 bases, leaving 12 bases between them. The CDR3 spans 14 residues. CDR3 in amino acids: CASSLVADRNEQYF. DNA for the CDR3: TGTGCCAGCAGCTTAGTGGCGGACAGAAACGAGCAGTACTTC.

This chain links TRBV7-3 with TRBJ2-5; TRBD2 aligns across 11 bases. Unmatched junction bases numbered 4, after V lost 5 bases and J lost 5 bases. CDR1 is SGHTA and CDR2 is FQGTGA in the germline V gene. The CDR3 has 14 residues. Here the CDR3 DNA reads TGTGCCAGCAGCCAGACTAGCGGGGAGGAGACCCAGTACTTC. Residues: CASSQTSGEETQYF. Full variable domain (rest looked up from reference TRBV7-3 and TRBJ2-5): GAGVSQTPSNKVTEKGKYVELRCDPISGHTALYWYRQSLGQGPEFLIYFQGTGAADDSGLPNDRFFAVRPEGSVSTLKIQRTERGDSAVYLCASSQTSGEETQYFGPGTRLLVL.

The chain joins TRBV2 to TRBJ2-3, with 8 bases that match TRBD1. Germline trimming cut 6 bases from V and 3 bases from J; bases unmatched to any gene: 5. The CDR3 covers 14 residues. CDR1 and CDR2 (germline): SNHLY, FYNNEI. CDR3 amino acids: CASSTRQGTDTQYF. The DNA for the CDR3 is TGTGCCAGCAGCACCAGACAGGGGACAGATACGCAGTATTTT.

The rearrangement links TRBV6-1 to TRBJ1-1, with D perhaps TRBD1 (6 bases). Germline V CDR1 and CDR2: MNHNS, SASEGT. The CDR3 consists of 13 residues. The V and J ends lost 7 bases and 7 bases respectively, with 16 bases between them. The CDR3 reads CASNRNRVGEAFF. As DNA, the CDR3 is TGTGCCAGCAACCGAAACAGGGTTGGTGAAGCTTTCTTT.

The V gene is TRBV6-1, the J gene TRBJ1-4; D is unclear. The CDR3 is 14 residues long. Trimming shortened V by 8 bases and J by 3 bases, and 13 bases separated the two germline ends. In germline, CDR1 is MNHNS, CDR2 SASEGT. The chain's CDR3 is CASRRTRPNEKLFF. The CDR3, as DNA: TGTGCCAGCCGTAGAACCCGCCCTAATGAAAAACTGTTTTTT.

This sequence joins TRBV5-1 and TRBJ2-5; D unclear. Germline-derived CDR1 and CDR2 are SGHRS and YFSETQ. V was clipped by 0 bases and J by 4 bases, with 10 bases between them. The CDR3 length is 14 residues. CDR3 sequence reads: CASSLGWEGETQYF. The CDR3 coding sequence is TGCGCCAGCAGCTTGGGGTGGGAAGGAGAGACCCAGTACTTC.

This clone was detected a few times. The genes are TRBV6-1 and TRBJ2-7; D ambiguous. The CDR3 is made up of 16 amino acids. V lost 2 bases and J lost 6, with 20 bases in between. CDR1 is MNHNS and CDR2 is SASEGT in the germline V gene. Here the CDR3 DNA reads TGTGCCAGCAGTGAACGGTTCCGTTCCTGGTCTCCCGAGCAGTACTTC. This translates into CASSERFRSWSPEQYF.

V gene TRBV19 combines with J gene TRBJ1-2; 7 bases align to TRBD1. CDR3 length: 17 amino acids. CDR1 is LNHDA and CDR2 is SQIVND in the germline V gene (reference sequence). The junction had 16 bases not matched to a gene; V was cut back by 3 bases and J by 6 bases. The CDR3 DNA is TGTGCCAGTAGTATGGGGCAGGGGGACCCCTATCGGAATGGCTACACCTTC. It specifies CASSMGQGDPYRNGYTF.

The chain is built from TRBV14 and TRBJ2-5, with 8 bases aligning to TRBD2. Trimming took 4 bases from V and 4 from J; bases not matched to a gene: 5. The V gene's germline CDR1 is SGHDN and CDR2 FVKESK. This CDR3 spans 14 amino acids. CDR3 DNA sequence: TGTGCCAGCAGCCCTTTCGGACTAGCAGAGACCCAGTACTTC. Translation gives CASSPFGLAETQYF.

This rearrangement joins TRBV19 to TRBJ1-2, with D possibly matching TRBD1 (5 bases). Germline-derived CDR1 and CDR2 are LNHDA and SQIVND (reference sequence). The CDR3 loop spans 15 amino acids. V lost 3 bases and J 4 bases, leaving 15 bases between the germline ends. The DNA of the CDR3 is TGTGCCAGTAGTATGAGACCTGCCAGGGCCTATGGCTACACCTTC. Its translation: CASSMRPARAYGYTF.

This chain links TRBV5-6 with TRBJ1-3; D gene ambiguous. Germline loops: CDR1 SGHDT, CDR2 YYEEEE. This CDR3 has 14 residues. The germline V and J ends were trimmed by 4 bases and 2 bases, with 10 bases remaining between them. The DNA of the CDR3 is TGTGCCAGCAGCGTCCGGGCTACTGGAAACACCATATATTTT. Residues: CASSVRATGNTIYF.

The chain couples TRBV10-3 to TRBJ2-1; 10 bases agree with TRBD2. The length of the CDR3 is 16 residues. Trimming removed 3 bases from V and 7 bases from J; junction bases left unmatched: 9. Germline V CDR1 and CDR2: ENHRY, SYGVKD. The CDR3 nucleotides are TGTGCCATCAGTGACTCCGAGCGGGGGGGCCATAATGAGCAGTTCTTC. Protein sequence: CAISDSERGGHNEQFF.

The chain has TRBV5-1 and TRBJ1-2, with TRBD1 matching 10 bases. The CDR3 consists of 16 residues. Germline V lookup: CDR1 SGHRS, CDR2 YFSETQ. The V segment lost 4 bases and the J segment 2 bases; nucleotides outside the gene matches: 8. The CDR3 reads CASSRTGQGENYGYTF. CDR3 in DNA: TGCGCCAGCAGCCGGACAGGACAGGGGGAAAACTATGGCTACACCTTC.

The rearrangement joins TRBV14 to TRBJ2-2; possibly TRBD1 or TRBD2 for D (6 bases each). The CDR3 has 16 amino acids. CDR1 SGHDN and CDR2 FVKESK come from the germline V gene. V was clipped by 1 base and J by 7 bases, with 16 bases between them. DNA of the CDR3: TGTGCCAGCAGCCAAGCTCCCGGGGGCATAGGCGGGGAGCTGTTTTTT. This encodes CASSQAPGGIGGELFF.

There are a few counts of this clone. The chain links TRBV5-1 to TRBJ2-5; 7 bases line up with TRBD1. Germline V CDR1 and CDR2: SGHRS, YFSETQ. V dropped 4 bases and J dropped 0; count of bases not matched to a gene: 3. The CDR3 consists of 14 residues. CDR3 in amino acids: CASSRGQNQETQYF. DNA of the CDR3: TGCGCCAGCAGCAGGGGACAGAACCAAGAGACCCAGTACTTC.

The chain joins TRBV6-5 to TRBJ2-7, with D perhaps given as TRBD1 or TRBD2 (5 bases each). The CDR3 has 13 amino acids. The germline V gene encodes CDR1 MNHEY and CDR2 SVGAGI. V shed 8 bases and J shed 2 bases, with 13 bases lying between them. CDR3 DNA sequence: TGTGCCAGCCGGGAAAGGGGCCCCTACGAGCAGTACTTC. It translates to CASRERGPYEQYF.